These T cell receptor beta chains were read from a single sample in a study of shared clonotypes between healthy human individuals. Here immunoSEQ multiplex PCR was the method, and the copy in TCRdb shows in-frame clones only, minus some. The sample holds about 680,000 clones, over 65% seen once. Sequencing used memory CD4+ T cells sorted from blood. The receptor source for this set is a woman aged 25-40 years in good health. Both conserved end residues are part of each CDR3. The D gene is left open where the match is weak. Rows give clone size only sometimes, using once, few, many, or a class for an expanded clone.

clone size,J gene,V gene,D gene,CDR3 protein,CDR3 DNA
-,TRBJ1-4,TRBV29-1,TRBD1,CSVEDPATGYPEKLFF,TGCAGCGTTGAAGATCCTGCGACAGGGTACCCAGAAAAACTGTTTTTT
-,TRBJ2-1,TRBV5-1,-,CASSLDSASYNEQFF,TGCGCCAGCAGCTTGGATAGCGCGTCCTACAATGAGCAGTTCTTC
-,TRBJ1-1,TRBV6-6,-,CASSYSPGRTEAFF,TGTGCCAGCAGTTACTCCCCGGGGAGAACTGAAGCTTTCTTT
-,TRBJ2-5,TRBV30,TRBD1,CAWSGQGGETQYF,TGTGCCTGGAGCGGACAGGGCGGGGAGACCCAGTACTTC
-,TRBJ1-1,TRBV5-6,-,CASSKNRGDTEAFF,TGTGCCAGCAGCAAAAATAGGGGGGACACTGAAGCTTTCTTT
few,TRBJ2-1,TRBV5-1,TRBD1,CASSSDRGSYNEQFF,TGCGCCAGCAGCTCCGACAGGGGGTCCTACAATGAGCAGTTCTTC
-,TRBJ1-2,TRBV15,TRBD1,CATSRDLTPGTGGYGYTF,TGTGCCACCAGCAGAGATTTAACCCCCGGGACAGGGGGTTATGGCTACACCTTC
-,TRBJ2-1,TRBV6-6,TRBD2,CASSTGPGLVDEQFF,TGTGCCAGCAGCACGGGACCTGGACTAGTCGATGAGCAGTTCTTC
-,TRBJ2-1,TRBV20-1,-,CSARDNEQFF,TGCAGTGCTAGGGACAATGAGCAGTTCTTC
-,TRBJ2-3,TRBV5-4,TRBD1,CASSPAGQGTDTQYF,TGTGCCAGCAGCCCGGCGGGACAGGGGACAGATACGCAGTATTTT
-,TRBJ2-7,TRBV7-9,TRBD1,CASSLAPEDRNKQYF,TGTGCCAGCAGCTTAGCGCCAGAGGACAGGAACAAGCAGTACTTC
-,TRBJ1-5,TRBV30,-,CAWSVSRNQPQHF,TGTGCCTGGAGTGTTTCACGCAATCAGCCCCAGCATTTT
-,TRBJ2-3,TRBV4-1,TRBD2,CASSQTKLRLRAGGGSEDTQYF,TGCGCCAGCAGCCAAACCAAGCTCCGGCTCAGAGCGGGAGGGGGGAGTGAAGATACGCAGTATTTT
-,TRBJ1-3,TRBV5-1,TRBD1,CASSLGQGAEGNTIYF,TGCGCCAGCAGCTTAGGACAGGGGGCTGAAGGAAACACCATATATTTT
-,TRBJ1-4,TRBV6-1,-,CASSARPAATNEKLFF,TGTGCCAGCAGTGCCCGCCCGGCTGCAACTAATGAAAAACTGTTTTTT
few,TRBJ2-5,TRBV7-2,-,CASKSAGGEQYF,TGTGCCAGCAAGTCAGCGGGTGGTGAGCAGTACTTC